This is a list of T cell receptor beta chains from one sample in a study of radiotherapy plus CTLA-4 blockade in lung cancer. Sequenced by immunoSEQ multiplex PCR; TCRdb stores in-frame clones only, minus some. This table holds just under 45,000 clones, approximately 67% found once. Sequencing used peripheral blood, obtained from a patient treated with radiotherapy plus ipilimumab. The receptor set was obtained from a human donor with non-small cell lung cancer who had a partial response to radiotherapy plus ipilimumab. The CDR3 runs from the conserved cysteine through the conserved F or W. The D gene is left open where the match is weak. Rows may omit the clone size; those that give it use once, few, many or a size class.

j_call,d_call,clone_size,v_call,cdr3_nt,cdr3_aa
TRBJ2-7,NA,NA,TRBV7-8,TGTGCCAGCAGCTTAGCGGGGGGACCATACGAGCAGTACTTC,CASSLAGGPYEQYF
TRBJ2-2,NA,few,TRBV7-2,TGTGCCAGCAGCTCGAGAACAGGGATGCGTGGGCCCGGGGAGCTGTTTTTT,CASSSRTGMRGPGELFF
TRBJ1-5,TRBD1,NA,TRBV6-5,TGTGCCAGCAAACCTCAGGGGGCCACTCAGCCCCAGCATTTT,CASKPQGATQPQHF
TRBJ2-7,NA,NA,TRBV23-1,TGCGCCAGCAGTCAATCTTCAGTCTACGAGCAGTACTTC,CASSQSSVYEQYF
TRBJ2-1,TRBD1,few,TRBV7-9,TGTGCCAGCAGCCGGGACAGTTTCGGCGAGCAGTTCTTC,CASSRDSFGEQFF
TRBJ2-1,TRBD1,many,TRBV7-6,TGTGCCAGCAGCGCAGGGACAGGGGGCCACAATGAGCAGTTCTTC,CASSAGTGGHNEQFF
TRBJ1-1,TRBD1,few,TRBV11-2,TGTGCCAGCAGCTTATGGCAGGGGGCAGCTTTCTTT,CASSLWQGAAFF
TRBJ2-7,TRBD1,once,TRBV9,TGTGCCAGCAGCGCCGGGTTAGGGACAGCTAACTACGAGCAGTACTTC,CASSAGLGTANYEQYF
TRBJ2-1,NA,NA,TRBV10-1,TGCGCCAGCAGTGCCGCTCAGCAGGGTTATGAGCAGTTCTTC,CASSAAQQGYEQFF
TRBJ1-1,NA,once,TRBV6-1,TGTGCCAGCTCTAGGCAGGGCTCGGGCACTGAAGCTTTCTTT,CASSRQGSGTEAFF
TRBJ1-5,NA,NA,TRBV30,TGTGCCTGGACCTTAGACTCAAACCAGCCCCAGCATTTT,CAWTLDSNQPQHF
TRBJ2-7,NA,NA,TRBV27,TGTGCCAGCAGTTTTGGTCGGTCGGGACTCCACTTC,CASSFGRSGLHF
TRBJ1-4,TRBD1,few,TRBV7-9,TGTGCCAGCAGCTTAGCGCGTCAGACAGGGGGAGAAAAACTGTTTTTT,CASSLARQTGGEKLFF